Presented here are 2 T cell receptor beta chains from one specimen sequenced in a study of human T cells and chemical hapten exposure. From the RACE reads, TCRdb called clonotypes with MiXCR, one entry per CDR3 protein. This sample yields around 130,000 distinct CDR3 sequences, of which about 11% are seen a single time; under 1.5% belongs to the top ten. Stated time point: patch test 2, 6 weeks after DPC sensitization. Treatment given: therapeutic diphenylcyclopropenone sensitization with weekly scalp DPC. The specimen was whole blood, collected in connection with sensitization to the hapten diphenylcyclopropenone (DPC). Source of these receptors: a woman aged 45 to 65 with alopecia areata. Some clones in this sample may be carry-over from other donors' samples.

A single count supports this clonotype. The V gene is TRBV5-1, the J gene TRBJ2-4, with TRBD2 matching over 8 bases. The CDR3 spans 17 residues. Germline trimming cut 0 bases from V and 0 bases from J; bases unmatched to any gene: 5. CDR1 and CDR2 (germline): SGHRS, YFSETQ. CDR3 in amino acids: CASSLAGGAIAKNIQYF. The CDR3 DNA reads as TGCGCCAGCAGCTTGGCGGGAGGGGCTATAGCCAAAAACATTCAGTACTTC.

This clonotype was seen a few times. The rearrangement joins TRBV6-2 or TRBV6-3 to TRBJ1-2; no firm D call. CDR3 length: 15 amino acids. Trimming removed 2 bases from V and 4 bases from J, with 14 bases in between. Germline V gene sequence: CDR1 MNHEY, CDR2 SVGEGT. The chain's CDR3 is CASSYGPVTFYGYTF. CDR3 nucleotide sequence: TGTGCCAGCAGTTACGGGCCAGTCACCTTCTATGGCTACACCTTC.